The sequence of this T cell receptor beta chain was determined in a study of T cell responses to AZD1222 COVID-19 vaccine. Clones were read by immunoSEQ multiplex PCR, and TCRdb kept only the in-frame ones, dropping some. The table lists about 160,000 clones, about 90% of them singletons. General study points: Females outnumbered males among donors, who were mostly white British; clonal diversity was possibly underestimated.

The CDR3 totals 14 residues. CDR1 and CDR2 from the germline V gene are SGHTA and FQGNSA. Between the trimmed V and J ends, which lost 2 bases and 5 bases, there was a span of 12 bases. Details on this clone: Its cognate antigen is unknown.

The rearrangement links TRBV7-2 to TRBJ1-2; a weak D match, TRBD1 (5 bases). The sample here was peripheral blood, taken on day 0 of AZD1222 vaccination. This receptor was obtained from an adult in good health. The CDR3 DNA reads TGTGCCAGCAGCTTATTTGGGGGTCCTTATGGCTACACCTTC. It specifies CASSLFGGPYGYTF.